This T cell receptor beta chain derives from a study of regulatory T cells in long-lasting Graves disease listed by TCRdb under 2021. With regard to the full study: Patients with newly diagnosed Graves' disease had been on antithyroid drugs for under 3 months. This study used TCR sequencing and RNA sequencing of peripheral blood to compare persistent Graves' disease patients against newly diagnosed Graves' disease patients. The study took place in China and was registered as a clinical trial. A total of roughly 35 samples underwent TCR sequencing: around 13 from persistent and some 20 from newly diagnosed Graves' disease patients.

Study-level results and caveats: Peripheral blood alone was examined, since thyroid tissue, which constituted the primary lesion, could not be accessed. Persistent Graves' disease patients showed lower TCR Shannon entropy and fewer highly expanded clones than newly diagnosed patients, suggesting clonal expansion. Preferential use of TRBV28, TRBJ1-2 and TRBJ2-5 was observed in persistent disease, whereas TRBV20-1 and TRBJ2-1 were favored in newly diagnosed disease. Only the TCR beta chain was sequenced and analyzed. More public clonotypes were shared among persistent patients (roughly 2,700) than among newly diagnosed patients (approximately 930). As a limitation, the authors acknowledged that the small sample size may reduce accuracy.

Inclusive of the bounding cysteine and phenylalanine, the CDR3 is 15 residues long. The entry retains the CDR3 DNA only, 45 bases that are in frame from base 1. Germline trimming amounts to 3 bases on V and 11 bases on J, with 11 as the count of junction bases outside the gene matches. Looking up the germline V gene yields CDR1 MNHNS and CDR2 SASEGT. The time point label, as the study defines it: newly diagnosed GD, antithyroid drugs for less than 3 months. For both TCR sequencing and RNA sequencing, RNA was extracted from PBMCs using TRIzol. The diagnosis of Graves' disease was made according to American Thyroid Association guidelines. Patients for the study were recruited at an endocrinology department in Xi'an, China. Each patient gave about 10 milliliters of peripheral blood, collected in an EDTA anticoagulant tube. Ficoll Paque Plus density gradient separation was used to isolate PBMCs, and no further T cell sorting was done. An Agilent 2100 Bioanalyzer and agarose gel were used to assess RNA quality, and a NanoDrop 2000 was used to measure RNA concentration.

Library method: multiplex PCR. The data were produced on an Illumina HiSeq 4000. CDR3 regions were amplified by Arm-PCR with iRepertoire HTBI primers to construct TCR beta libraries. Before sequencing, the PCR products went through gel purification. Processing in the source paper ran as follows. Across samples, 62 TRBV and approximately 15 TRBJ segments were identified and used for gene usage analysis of CDR3 amino acid clonotypes. Filtered high-quality paired reads were merged into contigs using COPE and FqMerger. BLAST was used to align contigs to IMGT TRBV, TRBD and TRBJ reference genes, and CDR3 was defined according to IMGT. Any clonotype with a frequency above 0.1% was classified as a highly expanded clone. Shannon entropy served as the measure of repertoire diversity, while the Gini coefficient captured V-J evenness. Clonotypes shared by more than one individual were considered public. TCRdb passed the public sequencing reads through fastp at Q25 and MiXCR, retaining productive beta sequences. Each CDR3 protein gets just one entry, which takes the most common genes and DNA from the rows behind it. The V and J calls follow TCRdb's processing rather than the paper's. This sample has hundreds of thousands of distinct CDR3 sequences in its table, and 15% to 20% of those were observed once. 25% to 30% of the sample belongs to the ten largest clones.

This clonotype was picked up a small number of times. No cognate antigen has been identified for it. A much larger clone lies one base from this, so it may be a read error. Another study also made use of these data, one on T cells in Graves' hyperthyroidism and ophthalmopathy. Per the second study: Stable Graves' hyperthyroidism was defined as no progression to ophthalmopathy during 18 months of follow-up. Hyperthyroidism patients were aged 18 to 65 years and newly diagnosed, with disease duration of less than 2 months. Patients with uncontrolled infections, other autoimmune diseases, pregnancy or lactation were excluded. Clinical symptoms, serum thyroxine and TRAb, thyroid ultrasound, and orbital computed tomography formed the basis for the diagnoses. The TCR CDR3 was subjected to a first round of RT-PCR using the HTBI primer set and the Qiagen OneStep RT-PCR kit. Most expanded thyroid clonotypes (frequency above 0.001) were also detected in blood, a finding suggesting that blood repertoires may reflect thyroid immune responses. A 13 V-J signature model separated ophthalmopathy from stable hyperthyroidism, with 87.88% sensitivity and 81.08% specificity in cross-validation and 80%/75% in testing. In validation, progression to ophthalmopathy was predicted by the model with approximately 67% sensitivity and around 76% specificity, a median of roughly six months before onset. To identify TCR V-J signatures that set the groups apart, the researchers used a discovery cohort of 100 patients, made up of roughly 45 with Graves' ophthalmopathy and about 59 with stable Graves' hyperthyroidism. Prospective prediction of ophthalmopathy was tested in an independent validation cohort consisting of about 19 hyperthyroidism patients and some 17 patients who later progressed to ophthalmopathy. The roughly 91 discovery patients were randomly split 7:3 into training and test sets. Thyroid tissue and blood T-cell repertoires from more than five Graves' hyperthyroidism patients were also compared in the study. After sampling, hyperthyroidism patients received methimazole starting at 30 mg daily, and ophthalmopathy patients received high-dose intravenous methylprednisolone. Libraries were constructed in a second round of multiplex PCR, after which size selection and purification were carried out. Paired-end sequencing of the libraries was performed with 100 bp reads on an Illumina HiSeq2000. Raw data were processed with SOAPnuke, discarding reads with adapters, uncalled bases, mean Phred below 15, or no exact constant-primer or identifier match. High-quality paired reads were merged with COPE v1.2.5, and unique nucleotide sequences were defined as clonotypes. MiTCR v1.1 was used to align clonotypes to the IMGT TRBV, TRBD and TRBJ reference segments. Only V-J combinations with frequency above 0.0001, covering 98% to 99.2% of repertoires, were analysed. A TCS score was defined as the ratio between F50 (clonal expansion) and ExV (chaos), using BLOSUM62-based TCRdist between CDR3 peptides within each V-J. Welch's t-statistics and random forest reduced 450 to 600 V-J features to about 12, which were used in a naive Bayes classifier (R e1071). Sample size was not statistically predetermined, and investigators were not blinded to group allocation. TCR Vbeta CDR3 sequencing of 120 to 150 peripheral blood samples (under 45 ophthalmopathy, some 75 hyperthyroidism and approximately 17 progressor patients) is reported in the paper.

The sample in question was peripheral blood mononuclear cells (PBMCs), obtained at new diagnosis, from a patient treated with antithyroid drugs. This receptor was obtained from a man in his forties with Graves disease. Donor details come from another sample of the same person, matched by shared clones. Here the chain combines TRBV6-1 and TRBJ2-5; TRBD2 matches 11 bases in the middle. The CDR3 region has the sequence CASSEGLAAYNEQYF. At the DNA level, the sequence is TGTGCCAGCAGTGAGGGACTAGCGGCCTACAATGAGCAGTACTTC.